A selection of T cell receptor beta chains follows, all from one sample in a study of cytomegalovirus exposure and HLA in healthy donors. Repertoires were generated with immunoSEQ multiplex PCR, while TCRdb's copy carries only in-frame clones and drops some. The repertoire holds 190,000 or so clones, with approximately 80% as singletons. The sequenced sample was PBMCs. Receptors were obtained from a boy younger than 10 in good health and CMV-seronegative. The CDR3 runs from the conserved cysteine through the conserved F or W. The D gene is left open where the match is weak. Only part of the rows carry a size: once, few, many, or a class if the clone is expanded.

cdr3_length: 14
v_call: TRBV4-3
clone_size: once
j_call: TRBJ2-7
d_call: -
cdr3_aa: CASSQVEGAHEQYF
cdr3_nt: TGCGCCAGCAGCCAAGTGGAGGGGGCCCACGAGCAGTACTTC

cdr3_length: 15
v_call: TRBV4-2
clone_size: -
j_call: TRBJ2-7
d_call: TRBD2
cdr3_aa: CASSQGTSVTYEQYF
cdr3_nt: TGTGCCAGCAGCCAAGGGACTAGCGTCACCTACGAGCAGTACTTC

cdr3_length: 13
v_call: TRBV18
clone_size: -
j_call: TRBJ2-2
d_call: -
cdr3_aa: CASSIANTGELFF
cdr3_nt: TGTGCCAGCTCTATCGCGAACACCGGGGAGCTGTTTTTT

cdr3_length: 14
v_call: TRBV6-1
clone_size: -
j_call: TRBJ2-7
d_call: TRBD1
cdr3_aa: CASSKTGVNYEQYF
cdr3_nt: TGTGCCAGCAGCAAGACAGGGGTGAACTACGAGCAGTACTTC

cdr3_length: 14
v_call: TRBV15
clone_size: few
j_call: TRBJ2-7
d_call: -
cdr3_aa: CATSRDLVRAEQYF
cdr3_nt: TGTGCCACCAGCAGAGATTTGGTGAGGGCTGAGCAGTACTTC

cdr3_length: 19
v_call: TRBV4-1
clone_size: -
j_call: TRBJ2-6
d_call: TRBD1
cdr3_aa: CASSLRDSVFNSGANVLTF
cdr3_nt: TGCGCCAGCAGCCTTAGGGACAGCGTATTTAACTCTGGGGCCAACGTCCTGACTTTC

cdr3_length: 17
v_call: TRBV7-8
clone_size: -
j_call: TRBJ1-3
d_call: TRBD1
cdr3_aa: CASSLEGQATSGNTIYF
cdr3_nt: TGTGCCAGCAGCTTGGAGGGACAGGCTACCTCTGGAAACACCATATATTTT

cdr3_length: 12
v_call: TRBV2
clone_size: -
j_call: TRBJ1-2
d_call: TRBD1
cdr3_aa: CASAGTGYGYTF
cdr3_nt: TGTGCCAGTGCCGGGACAGGTTATGGCTACACCTTC

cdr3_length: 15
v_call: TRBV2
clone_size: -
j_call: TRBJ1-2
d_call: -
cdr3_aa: CASSRMFPEFYGYTF
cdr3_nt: TGTGCCAGCAGTCGGATGTTTCCGGAGTTCTATGGCTACACCTTC

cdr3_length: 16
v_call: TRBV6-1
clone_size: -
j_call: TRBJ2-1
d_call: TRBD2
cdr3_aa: CASSGLAGGSYNEQFF
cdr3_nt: TGTGCCAGCAGTGGTCTAGCGGGGGGCTCCTACAATGAGCAGTTCTTC

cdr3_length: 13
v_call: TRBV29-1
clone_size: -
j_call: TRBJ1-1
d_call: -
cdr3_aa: CSVGGLKSTEAFF
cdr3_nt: TGCAGCGTTGGGGGGCTCAAGTCAACTGAAGCTTTCTTT

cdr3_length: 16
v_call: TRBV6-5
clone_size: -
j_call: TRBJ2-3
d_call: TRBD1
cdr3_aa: CASSYSWTGGSDTQYF
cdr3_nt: TGTGCCAGCAGTTACTCGTGGACAGGGGGGTCAGATACGCAGTATTTT

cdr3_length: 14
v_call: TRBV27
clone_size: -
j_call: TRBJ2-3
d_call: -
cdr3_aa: CASRSGDRTDTQYF
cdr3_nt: TGTGCCAGCAGATCGGGAGACCGCACAGATACGCAGTATTTT

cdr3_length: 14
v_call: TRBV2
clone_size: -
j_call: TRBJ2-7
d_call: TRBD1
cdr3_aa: CASSDGQGSYEQYF
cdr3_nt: TGTGCCAGCAGTGACGGACAGGGGTCCTACGAGCAGTACTTC

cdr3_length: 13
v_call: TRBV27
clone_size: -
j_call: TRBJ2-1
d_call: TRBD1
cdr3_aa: CASQSTGLGEQFF
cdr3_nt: TGTGCCAGCCAATCGACAGGGCTCGGCGAGCAGTTCTTC

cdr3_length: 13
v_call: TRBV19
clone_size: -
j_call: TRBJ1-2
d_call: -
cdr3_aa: CASSITEFYGYTF
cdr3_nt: TGTGCCAGTAGTATAACAGAATTCTATGGCTACACCTTC

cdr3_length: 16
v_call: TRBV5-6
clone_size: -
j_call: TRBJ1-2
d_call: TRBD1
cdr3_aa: CASSLDRDRPNYGYTF
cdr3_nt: TGTGCCAGCAGCCTCGACCGGGACAGGCCCAACTATGGCTACACCTTC

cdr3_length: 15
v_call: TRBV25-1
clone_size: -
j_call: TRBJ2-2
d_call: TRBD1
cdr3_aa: CASSDWGQVAGELFF
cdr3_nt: TGTGCCAGCAGTGATTGGGGACAGGTGGCCGGGGAGCTGTTTTTT

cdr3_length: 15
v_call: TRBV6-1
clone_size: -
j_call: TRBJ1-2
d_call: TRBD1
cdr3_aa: CASREGQALDYGYTF
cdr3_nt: TGTGCCAGCAGAGAAGGACAGGCCCTCGACTATGGCTACACCTTC

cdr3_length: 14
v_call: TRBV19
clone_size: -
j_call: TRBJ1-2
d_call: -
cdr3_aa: CASSIVAPGYGYTF
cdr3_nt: TGTGCCAGTAGTATAGTGGCCCCAGGCTATGGCTACACCTTC

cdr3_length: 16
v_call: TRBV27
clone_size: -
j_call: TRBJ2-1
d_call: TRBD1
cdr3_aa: CASSLTQGASYNEQFF
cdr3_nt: TGTGCCAGCAGTTTGACCCAGGGGGCGTCTTACAATGAGCAGTTCTTC

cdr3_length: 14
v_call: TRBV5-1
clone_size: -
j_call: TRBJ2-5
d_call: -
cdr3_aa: CASSLRLEQETQYF
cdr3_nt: TGCGCCAGCAGCTTGCGTCTAGAACAAGAGACCCAGTACTTC

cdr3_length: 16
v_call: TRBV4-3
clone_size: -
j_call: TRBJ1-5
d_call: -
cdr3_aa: CASSQDWGPRDQPQHF
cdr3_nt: TGCGCCAGCAGCCAAGATTGGGGCCCAAGGGATCAGCCCCAGCATTTT

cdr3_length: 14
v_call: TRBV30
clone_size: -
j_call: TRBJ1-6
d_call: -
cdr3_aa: CAWTAGFYNSPLHF
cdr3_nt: TGTGCCTGGACGGCAGGCTTTTATAATTCACCCCTCCACTTT

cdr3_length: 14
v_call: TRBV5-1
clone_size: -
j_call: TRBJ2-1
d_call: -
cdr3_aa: CASRGLGSYNEQFF
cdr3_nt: TGCGCCAGCAGGGGGCTCGGCTCCTACAATGAGCAGTTCTTC

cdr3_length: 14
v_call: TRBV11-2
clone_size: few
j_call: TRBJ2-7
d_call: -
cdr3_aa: CASSGQSGLYEQYF
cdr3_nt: TGTGCCAGCAGCGGCCAGAGCGGGCTCTACGAGCAGTACTTC

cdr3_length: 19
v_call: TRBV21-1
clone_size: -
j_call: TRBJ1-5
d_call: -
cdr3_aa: CASSKEAGVRVGLYQPQHF
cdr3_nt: TGTGCCAGCAGCAAAGAGGCCGGGGTGCGGGTCGGGCTTTATCAGCCCCAGCATTTT

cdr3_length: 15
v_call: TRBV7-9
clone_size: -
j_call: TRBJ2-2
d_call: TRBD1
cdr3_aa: CASRPGTAGSGELFF
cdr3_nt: TGTGCCAGCAGACCCGGGACAGCTGGGTCCGGGGAGCTGTTTTTT

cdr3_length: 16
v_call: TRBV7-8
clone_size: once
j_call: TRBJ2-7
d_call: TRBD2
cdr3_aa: CASSLGPPGGAYEQYF
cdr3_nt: TGTGCCAGCAGCTTAGGCCCCCCGGGGGGGGCCTACGAGCAGTACTTC

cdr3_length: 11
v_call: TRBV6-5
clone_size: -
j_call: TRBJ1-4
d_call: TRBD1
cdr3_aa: CASSDRDKLFF
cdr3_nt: TGTGCCAGCAGTGACAGGGATAAACTGTTTTTT

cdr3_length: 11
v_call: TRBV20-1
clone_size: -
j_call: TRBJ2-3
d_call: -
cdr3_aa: CSARYKAGPYF
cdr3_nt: TGCAGTGCTAGGTACAAAGCAGGCCCGTATTTT

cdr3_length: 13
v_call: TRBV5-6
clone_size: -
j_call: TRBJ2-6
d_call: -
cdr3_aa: CATAGSGANVLTF
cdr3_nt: TGTGCCACCGCCGGCTCTGGGGCCAACGTCCTGACTTTC

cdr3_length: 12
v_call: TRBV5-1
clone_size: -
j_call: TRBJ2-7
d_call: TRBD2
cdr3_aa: CASSPRGDEQYF
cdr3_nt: TGCGCCAGCAGCCCCCGGGGGGACGAGCAGTACTTC